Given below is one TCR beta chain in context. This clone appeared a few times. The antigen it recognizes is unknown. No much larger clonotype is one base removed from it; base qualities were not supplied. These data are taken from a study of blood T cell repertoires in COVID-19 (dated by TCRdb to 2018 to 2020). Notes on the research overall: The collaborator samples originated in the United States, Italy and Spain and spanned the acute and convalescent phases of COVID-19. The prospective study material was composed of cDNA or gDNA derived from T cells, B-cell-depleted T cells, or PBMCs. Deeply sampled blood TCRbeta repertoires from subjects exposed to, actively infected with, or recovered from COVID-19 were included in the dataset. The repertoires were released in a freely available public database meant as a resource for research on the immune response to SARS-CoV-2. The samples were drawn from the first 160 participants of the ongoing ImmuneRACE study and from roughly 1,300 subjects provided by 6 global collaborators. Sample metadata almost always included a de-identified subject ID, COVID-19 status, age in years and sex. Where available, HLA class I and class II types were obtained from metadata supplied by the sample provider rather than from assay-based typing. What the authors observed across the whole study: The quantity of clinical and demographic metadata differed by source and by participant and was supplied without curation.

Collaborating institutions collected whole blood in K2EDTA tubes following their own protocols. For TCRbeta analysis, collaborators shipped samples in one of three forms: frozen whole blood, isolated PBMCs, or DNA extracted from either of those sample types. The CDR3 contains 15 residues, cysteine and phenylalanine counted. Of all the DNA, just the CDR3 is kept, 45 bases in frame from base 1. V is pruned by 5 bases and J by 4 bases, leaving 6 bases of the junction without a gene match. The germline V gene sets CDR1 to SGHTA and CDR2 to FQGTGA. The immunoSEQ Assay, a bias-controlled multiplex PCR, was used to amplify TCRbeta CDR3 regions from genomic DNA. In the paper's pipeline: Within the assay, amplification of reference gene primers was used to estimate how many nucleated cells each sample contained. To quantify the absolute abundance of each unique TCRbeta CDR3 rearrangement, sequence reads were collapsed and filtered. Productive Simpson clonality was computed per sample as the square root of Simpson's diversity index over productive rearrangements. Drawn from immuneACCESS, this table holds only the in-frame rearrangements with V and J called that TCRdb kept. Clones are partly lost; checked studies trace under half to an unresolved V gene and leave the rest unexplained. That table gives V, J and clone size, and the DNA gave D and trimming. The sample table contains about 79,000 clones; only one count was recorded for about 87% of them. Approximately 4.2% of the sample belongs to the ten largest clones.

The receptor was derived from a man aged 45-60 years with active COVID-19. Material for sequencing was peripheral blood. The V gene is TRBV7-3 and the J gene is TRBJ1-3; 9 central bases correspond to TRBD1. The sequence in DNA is TGTGCCAGCAGCCCCGGACAGGGGAAGGGAAACACCATATATTTT. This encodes CASSPGQGKGNTIYF.